These 28 T cell receptor beta chains were sequenced from one sample in a study of blood T cell repertoires in COVID-19. The protocol was immunoSEQ multiplex PCR, while the TCRdb copy is restricted to in-frame clones and leaves out a portion. This repertoire shows roughly 250,000 clones, 85% to 90% found once; its top ten account for approximately 12%. The sample taken for sequencing was peripheral blood. These receptor sequences come from a woman aged 25 to 39 with COVID-19, enrolled during active disease.

The gene calls are TRBV12-3 or TRBV12-4 and TRBJ2-7, with TRBD2 as a possible D gene (6 bases). Trimming stripped 10 bases from V and 6 bases from J, with 16 bases between. This CDR3 spans 12 amino acids. As DNA, the CDR3 is TGTGCCATCTCAGCGCCGGGGGTCGAGCAGTACTTC. Residues: CAISAPGVEQYF.

V usage is TRBV7-8 and J usage is TRBJ1-4; the match to TRBD1 covers 8 bases. Germline-derived CDR1 and CDR2 are SGHVS and FQNEAQ. The length of the CDR3 is 17 residues. J was trimmed by 1 base and V by 1 base; bases with no gene match: 5. The CDR3 nucleotides are TGTGCCAGCAGCTTAGGGGACAGGCCTGGAACTAATGAAAAACTGTTTTTT. Protein product: CASSLGDRPGTNEKLFF.

V usage is TRBV9 and J usage is TRBJ1-1, with D possibly matching TRBD1 (5 bases). The CDR3 runs to 14 residues. Germline V lookup: CDR1 SGDLS, CDR2 YYNGEE. The ends were cut back, 4 bases at V and 0 bases at J, with 10 bases in the middle. The CDR3 loop is CASSSRGMNTEAFF. CDR3 in DNA: TGTGCCAGCAGCTCTAGGGGCATGAACACTGAAGCTTTCTTT. Drawing the rest from reference TRBV9 and TRBJ1-1, the complete variable domain is DSGVTQTPKHLITATGQRVTLRCSPRSGDLSVYWYQQSLDQGLQFLIQYYNGEERAKGNILERFSAQQFPDLHSELNLSSLELGDSALYFCASSSRGMNTEAFFGQGTRLTVV.

This sequence joins TRBV4-1 and TRBJ2-1; 8 positions match TRBD1. Germline CDR1 reads MGHRA; CDR2 reads YSYEKL. Germline trimming cut 4 bases from V and 8 bases from J; bases unmatched to any gene: 10. The CDR3 loop spans 15 amino acids. The DNA for the CDR3 is TGCGCCAGCAGCCTCGTGGGGGCAGGGGGCTATGAGCAGTTCTTC. Its protein is CASSLVGAGGYEQFF.

The chain employs TRBV7-9 and TRBJ2-1; D may be TRBD2 (5 bases). The CDR3 totals 14 residues. Trimming cost V 4 bases and J 9 bases, with 16 bases left between them. Germline-derived CDR1 and CDR2 are SEHNR and FQNEAQ (reference sequence). The CDR3 reads CASSSAPLAGEQFF. The CDR3 nucleotides read TGTGCCAGCAGCTCCGCCCCCCTAGCTGGTGAGCAGTTCTTC.

The V and J genes are TRBV9 and TRBJ1-1; the match to TRBD1 covers 7 bases. The CDR3 has 15 residues. The germline V gene encodes CDR1 SGDLS and CDR2 YYNGEE. V lost 0 bases, J lost 3 bases, and 5 bases stayed unmatched. The CDR3 is CASSVVAQGYTEAFF. The DNA of the CDR3 is TGTGCCAGCAGCGTAGTGGCACAGGGGTACACTGAAGCTTTCTTT. Looking up the rest from reference TRBV9 and TRBJ1-1 gives the full variable domain: DSGVTQTPKHLITATGQRVTLRCSPRSGDLSVYWYQQSLDQGLQFLIQYYNGEERAKGNILERFSAQQFPDLHSELNLSSLELGDSALYFCASSVVAQGYTEAFFGQGTRLTVV.

The count of this clone is one. The chain uses TRBV19 and TRBJ1-2; possibly TRBD1 for D (5 bases). The germline CDR1 and CDR2 sequences are LNHDA and SQIVND (reference sequence). The CDR3 extends over 13 amino acids. The CDR3: CASNWGANYGYTF. The CDR3 DNA reads as TGTGCTTCGAATTGGGGGGCTAACTATGGCTACACCTTC.

This chain joins TRBV2 and TRBJ1-4; D is perhaps TRBD1 (6 bases). There are 14 residues in the CDR3. Germline assignment: CDR1 SNHLY and CDR2 FYNNEI. Trimming took 6 bases from V and 4 from J, leaving 12 bases between them. The DNA of the CDR3 is TGTGCCAGCAGCTTTCAGGGGCGTAATGAAAAACTGTTTTTT. It encodes CASSFQGRNEKLFF.

This chain joins TRBV27 and TRBJ2-6; maybe TRBD1 (6 bases). Trimming pared 7 bases from V and 3 bases from J, leaving 13 bases between. From germline, CDR1 is MNHEY and CDR2 SMNVEV (reference sequence). The CDR3 has 15 amino acids. The CDR3 DNA follows: TGTGCCAGCACTCAGGGGACGGATGGGGCCAACGTCCTGACTTTC. As protein: CASTQGTDGANVLTF.

The chain couples TRBV28 to TRBJ2-2; 10 bases align to TRBD2. The CDR3 has 15 residues. CDR1 MDHEN and CDR2 SYDVKM come from the germline V gene. The ends lost 6 bases at V and 4 bases at J; junction bases unmatched: 5. The CDR3 here is CASRRTSGFTGELFF. For the CDR3, the DNA is TGTGCCAGCAGACGGACTAGCGGATTCACCGGGGAGCTGTTTTTT.

The chain recombines TRBV7-6 with TRBJ2-3, with unresolved D. Germline lookup yields CDR1 SGHVS and CDR2 FNYEAQ. With 5 bases removed from V and 4 bases from J, the gap between germline ends came to 7 bases. The CDR3 contains 12 residues. As DNA, the CDR3 is TGTGCCAGCAGCGCTAATGCAGATACGCAGTATTTT. This encodes CASSANADTQYF.

The chain employs TRBV13 and TRBJ2-1; TRBD2 agrees at 7 bases. The V gene end was trimmed by 8 bases and the J gene end by 1 base; junction bases not matched to a gene: 8. Germline CDR1 reads PRHDT; CDR2 reads FYEKMQ (reference sequence). There are 15 residues in the CDR3. The CDR3 DNA follows: TGTGCCAGCGTAAGCGGGGAGAGATCCTACAATGAGCAGTTCTTC. Its protein product is CASVSGERSYNEQFF.

The chain joins TRBV9 to TRBJ2-5; the D gene is possibly TRBD2 (7 bases). The germline V gene has CDR1 SGDLS and CDR2 YYNGEE. The CDR3 has 15 residues. The V end was cut by 2 bases, the J end by 5 bases, with 16 bases between. DNA for the CDR3: TGTGCCAGCAGCGTTGGGGGGGGCACAGCGGAGACCCAGTACTTC. This codes for CASSVGGGTAETQYF.

Only one count was recorded for this clone. V and J are TRBV6-5 and TRBJ2-3; a possible D gene is TRBD1 (6 bases). Trimming left V 3 bases short and J 5 bases short, with 9 bases between. Germline V CDR1 and CDR2: MNHEY, SVGAGI. CDR3 length: 13 amino acids. The DNA for the CDR3 is TGTGCCAGCAGTTATCTAGGGGGAGATACGCAGTATTTT. Protein sequence: CASSYLGGDTQYF.

The chain links TRBV10-1 to TRBJ2-2; D call uncertain. V was shortened by 8 bases and J by 1 base, with 8 bases between the two germline ends. CDR1 and CDR2 (germline): WNHNN, SYGVQD (reference sequence). This CDR3 is built from 13 residues. In DNA, the CDR3 is TGCGCCAGCGGAACGGGGAACACCGGGGAGCTGTTTTTT. Its protein product is CASGTGNTGELFF.

The rearrangement uses TRBV14 and TRBJ2-5; no clear D gene. V was clipped by 3 bases and J by 3 bases, with 2 bases between them. Germline CDR1 is SGHDN and CDR2 is FVKESK. The length of the CDR3 is 11 residues. CDR3 region: CASSHEETQYF. The CDR3 nucleotides are TGTGCCAGCAGCCACGAAGAGACCCAGTACTTC. The whole variable domain, filled in from reference TRBV14 and TRBJ2-5, reads EAGVTQFPSHSVIEKGQTVTLRCDPISGHDNLYWYRRVMGKEIKFLLHFVKESKQDESGMPNNRFLAERTGGTYSTLKVQPAELEDSGVYFCASSHEETQYFGPGTRLLVL.

The V gene is TRBV7-2, the J gene TRBJ1-3; D unclear. Per germline, CDR1 SGHTA and CDR2 FQGNSA. This CDR3 comprises 16 residues. V lost 7 bases and J 1 base, leaving 17 bases between the germline ends. In DNA, the CDR3 is TGTGCCAGCAACCTATCCGGGGTTCGGTCTGGAAACACCATATATTTT. Translation: CASNLSGVRSGNTIYF.

The sample holds a few counts of this clone. The chain links TRBV5-1 to TRBJ2-5; no reliable D call. CDR3 length equals 11 residues. The ends were cut back, 2 bases at V and 4 bases at J, with 3 bases in the middle. Germline assignment: CDR1 SGHRS and CDR2 YFSETQ. CDR3 in DNA: TGCGCCAGCAGCTTTATAGAGACCCAGTACTTC. Amino acid sequence: CASSFIETQYF.

The chain recombines TRBV4-2 with TRBJ2-7, with TRBD1 identical over 9 bases. The V segment lost 4 bases and the J segment 4 bases; nucleotides outside the gene matches: 11. The CDR3 sequence is 16 residues long. CDR1 is LGHNA, CDR2 YNFKEQ, per germline. The CDR3 nucleotides read TGTGCCAGCAGCCCCAACGCCGGGACAGGGAGTTACGAGCAGTACTTC. Amino acids: CASSPNAGTGSYEQYF.

This chain links TRBV28 with TRBJ1-6; no reliable D call. There are 12 residues in the CDR3. Germline assignment: CDR1 MDHEN and CDR2 SYDVKM. V was cut by 4 bases and J by 7 bases, with 5 bases left in between. Here the CDR3 DNA reads TGTGCCAGCAGTTCACAGAATTCACCCCTCCACTTT. It translates to CASSSQNSPLHF.

This sequence joins TRBV5-1 and TRBJ1-1; TRBD1 agrees at 9 bases. Trimming at V came to 7 bases and at J to 6 bases, leaving 16 bases not matched to a gene. The CDR3 extends over 16 amino acids. CDR1 and CDR2 from the germline V gene are SGHRS and YFSETQ. The CDR3 DNA is TGCGCCAGCGCCCCTCCGGACAGGGGCTCCAACGCTGAAGCTTTCTTT. This gives the protein CASAPPDRGSNAEAFF. Using reference TRBV5-1 and TRBJ1-1 for the parts outside the CDR3, the full variable domain is KAGVTQTPRYLIKTRGQQVTLSCSPISGHRSVSWYQQTPGQGLQFLFEYFSETQRNKGNFPGRFSGRQFSNSRSEMNVSTLELGDSALYLCASAPPDRGSNAEAFFGQGTRLTVV.

This clone appeared a single time. The chain uses TRBV11-3 and TRBJ2-1, with a tentative D call TRBD1 (5 bases). V was clipped by 5 bases and J by 7 bases, with 15 bases between them. CDR1 is SGHNT, CDR2 YENEEA, per germline. The CDR3 spans 14 residues. Here the CDR3 DNA reads TGTGCCAGCAGCACCCACCAGGGTCAAAATGAGCAGTTCTTC. Translating it yields CASSTHQGQNEQFF. The full variable domain, in which reference TRBV11-3 and TRBJ2-1 provide the parts outside the CDR3, is EAGVVQSPRYKIIEKKQPVAFWCNPISGHNTLYWYLQNLGQGPELLIRYENEEAVDDSQLPKDRFSAERLKGVDSTLKIQPAELGDSAVYLCASSTHQGQNEQFFGPGTRLTVL.

V and J are TRBV18 and TRBJ1-1; no reliable D call. The V and J ends lost 1 base and 7 bases respectively, with 10 bases between them. The V gene's germline CDR1 is KGHSH and CDR2 LQKENI. This CDR3 is 13 amino acids long. The CDR3 spells CASSPRNNGEAFF. The CDR3 nucleotides read TGTGCCAGCTCACCACGAAATAACGGTGAAGCTTTCTTT.

V usage is TRBV29-1 and J usage is TRBJ1-2, with 7 bases aligning to TRBD1. The CDR3 is made up of 13 amino acids. J was trimmed by 7 bases and V by 8 bases; bases with no gene match: 13. CDR1 is SQVTM and CDR2 is ANQGSEA in the germline V gene. CDR3 nucleotide sequence: TGCAGCACCAGACAGGGCCTTGGATCTGGCTACACCTTC. Amino acid sequence: CSTRQGLGSGYTF.

This clone was observed a few times. The DNA for the CDR3 is TGTGCCAGCAGTTATTTTTCCGGTGAAGCTTTCTTT. It translates to CASSYFSGEAFF. The V and J genes are TRBV6-5 and TRBJ1-1; D remains unclear. The ends were cut back, 3 bases at V and 7 bases at J, with 9 bases in the middle. Germline-derived CDR1 and CDR2 are MNHEY and SVGAGI. This CDR3 has 12 residues.

The chain uses TRBV5-6 and TRBJ1-2; TRBD1 aligns across 7 bases. CDR1 and CDR2 from the germline V gene are SGHDT and YYEEEE. Trimming took 3 bases from V and 4 from J; bases not matched to a gene: 9. CDR3 length: 15 residues. The CDR3 region has the DNA TGTGCCAGCAGCTCCCCAGGGGGGTCCTTCTATGGCTACACCTTC. Its translation: CASSSPGGSFYGYTF. The entire variable domain, with the rest obtained from reference TRBV5-6 and TRBJ1-2, is as follows: DAGVTQSPTHLIKTRGQQVTLRCSPKSGHDTVSWYQQALGQGPQFIFQYYEEEERQRGNFPDRFSGHQFPNYSSELNVNALLLGDSALYLCASSSPGGSFYGYTFGSGTRLTVV.

This clone was counted between two and nine times. The chain recombines TRBV27 with TRBJ2-7, with TRBD1 matching over 10 bases. The germline V gene has CDR1 MNHEY and CDR2 SMNVEV (reference sequence). The CDR3 consists of 15 residues. J lost 5 bases, V lost 5 bases, and 9 bases had no gene match. CDR3 loop: CASSTPGTGVNEQYF. CDR3 DNA: TGTGCCAGCAGTACCCCCGGGACAGGGGTAAACGAGCAGTACTTC.

CDR3 sequence: CASSLEWDWYLQETQYF. CDR3 nucleotides: TGTGCCAGCAGCTTAGAGTGGGACTGGTATCTTCAAGAGACCCAGTACTTC. The chain links TRBV7-2 to TRBJ2-5; TRBD2 might be the D (6 bases). This CDR3 has 17 residues. V lost 1 base, J lost 2 bases, and 17 bases lay in between. Germline lookup yields CDR1 SGHTA and CDR2 FQGNSA.